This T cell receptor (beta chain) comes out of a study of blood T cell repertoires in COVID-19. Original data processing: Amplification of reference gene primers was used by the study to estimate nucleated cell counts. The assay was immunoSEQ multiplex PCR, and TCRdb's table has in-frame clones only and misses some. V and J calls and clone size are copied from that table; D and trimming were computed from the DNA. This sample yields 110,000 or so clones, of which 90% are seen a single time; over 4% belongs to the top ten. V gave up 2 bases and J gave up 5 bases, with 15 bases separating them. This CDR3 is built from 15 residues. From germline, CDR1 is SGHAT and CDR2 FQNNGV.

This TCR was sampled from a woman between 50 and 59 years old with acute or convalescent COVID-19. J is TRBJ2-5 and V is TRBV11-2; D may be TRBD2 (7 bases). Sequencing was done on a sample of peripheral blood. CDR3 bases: TGTGCCAGCAGCTTAAGCGACGGGGGGCAGGAGACCCAGTACTTC. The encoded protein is CASSLSDGGQETQYF.